This is a list of T cell receptor beta chains from one sample in a study of regulatory T cells in long-lasting Graves disease. TCRdb re-called the multiplex PCR reads with MiXCR, one entry per CDR3 protein. The sample carries a few hundred thousand distinct CDR3 sequences, approximately 25% recorded once. The sample here was peripheral blood mononuclear cells (PBMCs), taken when the disease was refractory, from a patient treated with antithyroid drugs. These receptors all come from a woman aged 40 to 50 with Graves disease. The conserved cysteine and the conserved F or W are not part of the CDR3 here.

TRBV11-2	TRBJ2-3	ASSLYQRASGSTDTQY
TRBV20-1	TRBJ1-1	SADDCWTEAF
TRBV10-3	TRBJ1-5	AISEGLEEAGQPQH
TRBV2	TRBJ1-5	ASSESRLGRFSNQPQH
TRBV20-1	TRBJ2-7	SARGHPSYEQY
TRBV20-1	TRBJ2-7	SASTTVGEQY
TRBV5-4	TRBJ1-1	ASRALGGNTEAF
TRBV28	TRBJ2-7	ASSRQVLIYEQY
TRBV6-5	TRBJ2-5	ASSYSRVQETQY
TRBV7-2	TRBJ2-2	ASSLGGGGYTGELF
TRBV7-9	TRBJ2-5	ASSTSDSGTETQY
TRBV28	TRBJ2-7	ASIATWGLAGPSPQTYEQY
TRBV11-2	TRBJ2-7	ASSLLTGTSYEQY
TRBV2	TRBJ2-2	ASSRGDPNTGELF
TRBV11-2	TRBJ2-2	ASSFPGGGAANTGELF
TRBV6-1	TRBJ2-7	ASRIQGGSEQY